The 17 T cell receptor beta chains below come from one sample, sequenced in a study of cytomegalovirus exposure and HLA in healthy donors. Measured with immunoSEQ multiplex PCR; TCRdb has only the in-frame clones, and not every one. The sample has about 140,000 clones; almost 85% are singletons. Specimen: PBMCs. These receptor sequences come from a woman aged 30 to 39 in good health and CMV-seronegative.

The chain carries TRBV18 and TRBJ1-2; weak D call: TRBD1 (6 bases). The CDR3 runs 15 residues. CDR1 is KGHSH, CDR2 LQKENI, per germline. With 0 bases removed from V and 8 bases from J, the gap between germline ends came to 16 bases. CDR3 bases: TGTGCCAGCTCACCACCGTCCCAGGGGCGGCAGGGCTACACCTTC. Its translation is CASSPPSQGRQGYTF.

The chain uses TRBV5-1 and TRBJ2-7, with D possibly being TRBD1 (5 bases). CDR1 and CDR2 from the germline V gene are SGHRS and YFSETQ. The CDR3 is 13 residues long. V shed 3 bases and J shed 0 bases, with 7 bases lying between them. CDR3 sequence (DNA): TGCGCCAGCAGCTACGACAGCTCCTACGAGCAGTACTTC. Amino acid sequence: CASSYDSSYEQYF.

The J gene is TRBJ2-7, the V gene TRBV5-1; 8 bases are shared with TRBD1. CDR3 length: 15 amino acids. The junction had 9 bases not matched to a gene; V was cut back by 4 bases and J by 3 bases. Per the germline V gene, CDR1 is SGHRS and CDR2 is YFSETQ. Here the CDR3 reads CASSLRQGAIYEQYF. CDR3 nucleotides: TGCGCCAGCAGCCTACGCCAGGGGGCTATCTACGAGCAGTACTTC.

The chain has TRBV27 and TRBJ1-5; the D gene is possibly TRBD1 (5 bases). Per the germline V gene, CDR1 is MNHEY and CDR2 is SMNVEV (reference sequence). The CDR3 covers 12 residues. Trimming removed 8 bases from V and 6 bases from J, with 11 bases in between. The CDR3 nucleotides are TGTGCCAGCCAAGGGGTGGGTCAGCCCCAGCATTTT. Its protein is CASQGVGQPQHF.

The table lists this clone with many counts. The V call is TRBV6-1, the J call TRBJ1-1; TRBD1 matches 9 bases. This CDR3 is built from 15 residues. Losses at the gene ends were 7 bases for V and 6 bases for J; bases not matched to a gene: 12. Looked up from germline, CDR1 is MNHNS and CDR2 is SASEGT. CDR3 in DNA: TGTGCCAGCAAAAACTTACAGGGGGCGATCTCTGAAGCTTTCTTT. It codes for CASKNLQGAISEAFF.

The CDR3 reads CASSLATGGTEAFF. The CDR3 bases are TGTGCCAGCAGCTTGGCCACAGGGGGCACTGAAGCTTTCTTT. The V gene is TRBV5-8, the J gene TRBJ1-1, with 8 nucleotides matching TRBD1. J was trimmed by 4 bases and V by 0 bases; bases with no gene match: 2. The CDR3 extends over 14 amino acids. Germline CDR1 SGHTS, CDR2 YDEGEE.

The V gene is TRBV5-6, the J gene TRBJ2-4, with unresolved D. Looked up from germline, CDR1 is SGHDT and CDR2 is YYEEEE. Trimming removed 3 bases from V and 0 bases from J, with 10 bases in between. There are 15 residues in the CDR3. For the CDR3, the DNA is TGTGCCAGCAGCTGTGTGTCGCGAGCCAAAAACATTCAGTACTTC. Its translation is CASSCVSRAKNIQYF.

The chain links TRBV27 to TRBJ2-3, with 10 bases lining up with TRBD2. This CDR3 is built from 16 residues. Germline V gives CDR1 MNHEY, CDR2 SMNVEV (reference sequence). The junction had 5 bases not matched to a gene; V was cut back by 5 bases and J by 0 bases. As DNA, the CDR3 is TGTGCCAGCAGTGTTAGCGGGGGGCTCAGCACAGATACGCAGTATTTT. It translates to CASSVSGGLSTDTQYF.

V gene TRBV27 combines with J gene TRBJ1-5, with 8 bases fitting TRBD1. Germline loops: CDR1 MNHEY, CDR2 SMNVEV (reference sequence). J lost 6 bases, V lost 6 bases, and 7 bases had no gene match. The length of the CDR3 is 14 residues. In DNA, the CDR3 is TGTGCCAGCAGACTTCAGGGGGCAGGTCAGCCCCAGCATTTT. Residues: CASRLQGAGQPQHF.

The chain is built from TRBV28 and TRBJ1-1; maybe TRBD1 (6 bases). CDR3 length: 13 residues. V was trimmed by 4 bases and J by 9 bases, leaving 15 bases between them. The germline CDR1 and CDR2 sequences are MDHEN and SYDVKM. CDR3 protein: CASSYSDRYQAFF. Here the CDR3 DNA reads TGTGCCAGCAGTTACTCAGACAGGTACCAAGCTTTCTTT.

Only a few counts were recorded for this clone. This CDR3 is also generated by other DNA sequences in the sample. This chain links TRBV2 with TRBJ1-5; TRBD1 is a possible D gene (5 bases). Trimming removed 3 bases from V and 2 bases from J, with 8 bases in between. The germline V gene has CDR1 SNHLY and CDR2 FYNNEI. The CDR3 contains 14 residues. The CDR3 bases are TGTGCCAGCAGTGAGCAGGGTGGCAATCAGCCCCAGCATTTT. Encoded protein: CASSEQGGNQPQHF.

The rearrangement uses TRBV5-4 and TRBJ2-5; 7 nucleotides match TRBD1. Per germline, CDR1 SGHNT and CDR2 YYREEE (reference sequence). The trim removed 5 bases at V and 2 bases at J, leaving 3 bases unmatched. CDR3 length: 13 amino acids. The CDR3 sequence is CASSRQGQETQYF. The CDR3 bases are TGTGCCAGCAGTCGACAGGGTCAAGAGACCCAGTACTTC. The full variable domain, with the rest looked up from reference TRBV5-4 and TRBJ2-5, is ETGVTQSPTHLIKTRGQQVTLRCSSQSGHNTVSWYQQALGQGPQFIFQYYREEENGRGNFPPRFSGLQFPNYSSELNVNALELDDSALYLCASSRQGQETQYFGPGTRLLVL.

This clone occurred once. The chain uses TRBV5-1 and TRBJ1-4; D unclear. CDR3 length: 15 amino acids. V lost 0 bases to trimming and J lost 4 bases, with 10 bases between them. Germline V lookup: CDR1 SGHRS, CDR2 YFSETQ. The CDR3 spells CASSLAGLNNEKLFF. The CDR3 DNA sequence: TGCGCCAGCAGCTTGGCAGGCCTTAATAATGAAAAACTGTTTTTT.

The rearrangement links TRBV29-1 to TRBJ2-3; 8 nucleotides align to TRBD1. Looked up from germline, CDR1 is SQVTM and CDR2 is ANQGSEA. After removal of 4 bases from V and 3 bases from J, the junction contained 6 bases not matched to a gene. This CDR3 is 14 amino acids long. The CDR3 here is CSVATGEVTDTQYF. CDR3 sequence (DNA): TGCAGCGTTGCGACAGGGGAAGTGACAGATACGCAGTATTTT.

The chain's CDR3 is CASSEAGTGAVSETQYF. The CDR3, as DNA: TGTGCCAGCAGTGAAGCGGGGACAGGGGCGGTTTCAGAGACCCAGTACTTC. The chain carries TRBV2 and TRBJ2-5; TRBD1 aligns across 10 bases. The trim removed 0 bases at V and 4 bases at J, leaving 8 bases unmatched. The germline V gene encodes CDR1 SNHLY and CDR2 FYNNEI. There are 17 residues in the CDR3.

This sequence joins TRBV29-1 and TRBJ2-7, with a tentative D call TRBD2 (7 bases). The CDR3 contains 14 residues. V lost 1 base, J lost 3 bases, and 13 bases lay in between. Germline CDR1 is SQVTM and CDR2 is ANQGSEA. CDR3 bases: TGCAGCGTTGAAGTGGGGGGGGCTGGCTACGAGCAGTACTTC. This gives the protein CSVEVGGAGYEQYF.

This sequence joins TRBV11-2 and TRBJ1-4; TRBD1 matches 8 bases. CDR1 and CDR2 from the germline V gene are SGHAT and FQNNGV. The CDR3 consists of 15 residues. J lost 7 bases, V lost 3 bases, and 7 bases had no gene match. The CDR3 sequence is CASSLSQGAFEKLFF. The DNA of the CDR3 is TGTGCCAGCAGCTTGAGTCAGGGGGCGTTTGAAAAACTGTTTTTT.